These 4 T cell receptor beta chains were sequenced from one sample in a study of cytotoxic CD8 clonotypes in ibrutinib-treated CLL. Here immunoSEQ multiplex PCR was the method, and the copy in TCRdb shows in-frame clones only, minus some. This table holds around 310,000 clones, roughly 80% found once. Sequenced here: PBMCs, sampled before ibrutinib treatment. These receptors originate from a human donor with chronic lymphocytic leukemia.

V and J are TRBV2 and TRBJ2-7; 10 bases agree with TRBD2. The CDR3 totals 17 residues. Germline V gives CDR1 SNHLY, CDR2 FYNNEI. Trimming took 0 bases from V and 6 from J; bases not matched to a gene: 11. As DNA, the CDR3 is TGTGCCAGCAGTGAAGCCGATTGGGCTAGCGGGAGCGCCGAGCAGTACTTC. Translation gives CASSEADWASGSAEQYF.

The CDR3 sequence is CASSQGPGKDFF. The CDR3 DNA follows: TGTGCCAGCAGCCAAGGGCCGGGGAAGGATTTCTTT. The V call is TRBV14, the J call TRBJ1-1; D is unclear. The CDR3 extends over 12 amino acids. CDR1 and CDR2 from the germline V gene are SGHDN and FVKESK. Trimming pared 1 base from V and 13 bases from J, leaving 13 bases between.

The chain links TRBV5-5 to TRBJ2-7; no reliable D call. With 1 base removed from V and 0 bases from J, the gap between germline ends came to 14 bases. Looked up from germline, CDR1 is SGHKS and CDR2 is YYEKEE (reference sequence). This CDR3 region has 16 residues. DNA of the CDR3: TGTGCCAGCAGCTTGAGGCCCGGGCCAGACTCCTACGAGCAGTACTTC. As protein: CASSLRPGPDSYEQYF.

The chain combines TRBV5-1 with TRBJ2-7; weak D call: TRBD2 (5 bases). Trimming took 6 bases from V and 0 from J, leaving 13 bases between them. This CDR3 contains 14 residues. CDR1 is SGHRS, CDR2 YFSETQ, per germline. The CDR3 reads CASKGAEDSYEQYF. The CDR3 DNA reads as TGCGCCAGCAAAGGAGCGGAGGACTCCTACGAGCAGTACTTC.